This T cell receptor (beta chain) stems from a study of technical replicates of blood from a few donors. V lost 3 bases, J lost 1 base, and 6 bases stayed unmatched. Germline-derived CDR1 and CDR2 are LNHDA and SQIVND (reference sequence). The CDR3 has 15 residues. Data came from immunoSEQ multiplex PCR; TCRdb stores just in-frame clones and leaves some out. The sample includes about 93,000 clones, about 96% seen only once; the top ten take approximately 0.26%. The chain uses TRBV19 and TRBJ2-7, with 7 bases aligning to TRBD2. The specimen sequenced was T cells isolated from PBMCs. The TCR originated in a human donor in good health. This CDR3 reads CASSMGAGTSYEQYF. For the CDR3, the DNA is TGTGCCAGTAGTATGGGAGCGGGAACTTCCTACGAGCAGTACTTC.